This T cell receptor (beta chain) came from a study of cytomegalovirus exposure and HLA in healthy donors. For the study at large: Early release data held 75 million to 90 million unique TCRs from HLA-typed donors.

In germline, CDR1 is SNHLY, CDR2 FYNNEI. V gave up 6 bases and J gave up 5 bases; unmatched junction bases: 5. The CDR3 spans 13 residues. Study results and caveats: Cytomegalovirus status, reportedly, was diagnosed with high specificity and sensitivity by the classifier.

Vbeta (60) and Jbeta (13) primers were used in the PCR. Clones were sequenced by immunoSEQ multiplex PCR, and TCRdb holds only the in-frame ones, with some missing. The data hold more than 95,000 clones, with over 70% observed a single time. Remarks on this clone: The antigen remains unidentified.

The receptor was derived from a woman aged 18-35 years in good health and CMV-seronegative. Material for sequencing was PBMCs. This sequence joins TRBV2 and TRBJ1-1, with TRBD1 matching over 8 bases. CDR3 DNA sequence: TGTGCCAGCAGCCCCAGGGGGCAGACTGAAGCTTTCTTT. As protein: CASSPRGQTEAFF.